This TCR beta chain was documented in a study of PD-1 blockade in classical Hodgkin lymphoma (dated by TCRdb to about 2020). For the study in its entirety: A peripheral blood immune signature of response to PD-1 blockade in classical Hodgkin lymphoma was defined using TCR beta sequencing and CyTOF.

Comments on this clone: The antigen it binds to is not known. No base quality information exists; no much larger clone differs at one position.

This sample's time point label indicates: newly diagnosed, previously untreated cHL patient sample. As a comparison group for the relapsed/refractory trial patients, PBMCs were sequenced from patients with newly diagnosed, previously untreated classical Hodgkin lymphoma. Peripheral blood was collected in 8 mL Vacutainer Cell Preparation Tubes, from which PBMCs were isolated by centrifugation and then cryopreserved. Genomic DNA was extracted with the Qiagen DNeasy kit from unsorted PBMCs and from negatively selected CD4+ and CD8+ fractions. TCR beta CDR3 regions were amplified by immunoSEQ multiplex PCR using primers annealing to V and J segments. A synthetic immune receptor repertoire was used to minimize amplification bias, and any residual bias was removed computationally once sequencing was done. The authors' pipeline ran thus. Custom Python scripts were used to quantify repertoire diversity as the Shannon entropy index. Unsorted, CD4+ and CD8+ repertoires were analyzed separately, except for combined analyses in which CD4+ and CD8+ sequences were merged in silico. Imported from immuneACCESS, the table was reduced by TCRdb to in-frame sequences with V and J called. These copies leave out some clones; in studies compared against another copy, an unresolved V gene accounts for under half, and the cause of the remainder is not known. Clone size and V and J calls were adopted from that table, with D and trimming inferred from the DNA. The sample table lists more than 20,000 clones, about 94% of them with a count of one. Roughly 5% of the sample is taken by the ten largest.

V and J lose 4 bases and 1 base, and a span of 7 bases separates them. In the germline V gene, CDR1 corresponds to SGHRS and CDR2 to YFSETQ. From cysteine to phenylalanine, the CDR3 is 13 amino acids long. The DNA shown is the 39-base CDR3, in frame from base 1. Broad study findings and their caveats: Only a single clinical trial cohort was studied, and what caused the repertoire differences, possibly disease activity or prior therapy, remained undefined. Newly diagnosed patients were reported to have lower baseline TCR diversity than healthy donors, and relapsed/refractory patients were reported to have lower baseline TCR diversity still.

Input material: peripheral blood mononuclear cells (PBMCs). The sequence was obtained from a human donor with classical Hodgkin lymphoma. The rearrangement joined TRBV5-1 to TRBJ2-3; no D gene call is confident. The CDR3 is CASSTWGTDTQYF. The sequenced DNA is TGCGCCAGCAGCACGTGGGGCACAGATACGCAGTATTTT.